What follows are 12 T cell receptor beta chains derived from one specimen sequenced in a study of low-dose radiotherapy and immunotherapy resistance in tumors. The authors ran around 19 PCR cycles to amplify TCRs with a constant-region primer and V-primer adapter. Via MiXCR, TCRdb re-called the reads, giving one row per CDR3 protein. The sample contains some 45,000 distinct CDR3 sequences, approximately 10% of which appear only once. Indicated time point: before trial treatment. The material was PBMCs, obtained before treatment. All receptors come from a female donor with ovarian cancer.

This clonotype was seen many times. The chain recombines TRBV6-6 with TRBJ2-1; 12 bases fit TRBD2. This CDR3 spans 15 amino acids. Trimming cost V 2 bases and J 9 bases; bases outside gene matches: 5. Germline V lookup: CDR1 MNHNY, CDR2 SVGAGI (reference sequence). As DNA, the CDR3 is TGTGCCAGCAGTTACGAGGCTAGCGGGAGGGTTGAGCAGTTCTTC. It encodes CASSYEASGRVEQFF.

This clonotype was found a few times. This chain connects TRBV19 to TRBJ2-3; D assignment may be TRBD1 or TRBD2 (6 bases each). Germline CDR1 is LNHDA and CDR2 is SQIVND (reference sequence). This CDR3 is 15 amino acids long. The germline V and J ends were trimmed by 5 bases and 2 bases, with 14 bases remaining between them. CDR3 protein: CASSPMWGATDTQYF. Here the CDR3 DNA reads TGTGCCAGTAGTCCGATGTGGGGGGCCACAGATACGCAGTATTTT.

This clonotype was recorded many times. V gene TRBV18 combines with J gene TRBJ1-6; D is ambiguous. This CDR3 spans 12 amino acids. Per the germline V gene, CDR1 is KGHSH and CDR2 is LQKENI. V gave up 3 bases and J gave up 14 bases, with 11 bases separating them. The CDR3, as DNA: TGTGCCAGCTCACCGGAGGCCGACGCCCTCCACTTT. This translates into CASSPEADALHF.

V and J are TRBV19 and TRBJ1-5; 7 bases fit TRBD1. Per germline, CDR1 LNHDA and CDR2 SQIVND (reference sequence). Trimming at V came to 4 bases and at J to 1 base, leaving 7 bases not matched to a gene. This CDR3 has 16 residues. CDR3 sequence: CASSTTGTWSNQPQHF. For the CDR3, the DNA is TGTGCCAGTAGTACGACAGGGACGTGGAGCAATCAGCCCCAGCATTTT.

This clonotype was counted many times. The chain joins TRBV6-1 to TRBJ2-1; 13 bases map to TRBD2. The germline gives CDR1 MNHNS, CDR2 SASEGT. The V gene end was trimmed by 6 bases and the J gene end by 4 bases; junction bases not matched to a gene: 9. The CDR3 runs to 17 residues. The CDR3 sequence is CASRHGLAGDRYNEQFF. Here the CDR3 DNA reads TGTGCCAGCAGACACGGACTAGCGGGGGACCGATACAATGAGCAGTTCTTC.

On this clonotype: The likely explanation is a read error, given a far larger clone one base away. The gene calls are TRBV3-1 and TRBJ2-7; D tentatively reads TRBD1 or TRBD2 (6 bases each). CDR3 length equals 15 residues. Trimming took 4 bases from V and 7 from J, leaving 20 bases between them. Germline CDR1 is LGHDT and CDR2 is YNNKEL (reference sequence). In DNA form, the CDR3 reads TGTGCCAGCAGCCCAGGGGAGGCCTCCTACAATGAGCAGTACTTC. As protein: CASSPGEASYNEQYF.

The chain joins TRBV5-1 to TRBJ2-1; 9 bases fit TRBD2. The J segment lost 7 bases and the V segment lost 4 bases, leaving 12 bases of the junction unmatched. The CDR3 has 16 residues. The germline V gene encodes CDR1 SGHRS and CDR2 YFSETQ. The CDR3 loop reads CASSGLNSGRNNEQFF. Written as DNA, the CDR3 is TGCGCCAGCAGCGGTCTGAATAGCGGGAGAAATAATGAGCAGTTCTTC.

In its sample, this clonotype was seen many times. The chain employs TRBV9 and TRBJ2-2, with D perhaps assigned TRBD1 or TRBD2 (5 bases each). This CDR3 comprises 15 residues. The germline gives CDR1 SGDLS, CDR2 YYNGEE. The V end lost 0 bases, the J end lost 3 bases, and 9 bases lay between the germline ends. Here the CDR3 reads CASSVDVGDTGELFF. The CDR3 DNA follows: TGTGCCAGCAGCGTAGACGTGGGGGACACCGGGGAGCTGTTTTTT.

In the case of this clonotype: With a far larger clone one base away, a read error is the likely cause. V gene TRBV7-9 combines with J gene TRBJ2-1; TRBD2 agrees at 8 bases. Germline V gene sequence: CDR1 SEHNR, CDR2 FQNEAQ (reference sequence). The length of the CDR3 is 16 residues. V dropped 0 bases and J dropped 10; count of bases not matched to a gene: 11. Here the CDR3 DNA reads TGTGCCAGCAGCTTAGCGTCAGGGGAGCGGGGGTACGAGCAGTTCTTC. Its protein product is CASSLASGERGYEQFF.

This clonotype was counted ten times or more. V gene TRBV30 combines with J gene TRBJ1-1; tentative D call: TRBD1 (5 bases). This CDR3 has 14 residues. Deletions cut 0 bases from V and 3 bases from J, with 11 bases between. CDR1 is GTSNPN, CDR2 SVGIG, per germline (reference sequence). This CDR3 reads CAWSVRAGHTEAFF. For the CDR3, the DNA is TGTGCCTGGAGTGTACGTGCGGGACACACTGAAGCTTTCTTT.

V gene TRBV3-1 combines with J gene TRBJ2-7; no firm D call. V lost 0 bases to trimming and J lost 4 bases, with 4 bases between them. Looked up from germline, CDR1 is LGHDT and CDR2 is YNNKEL (reference sequence). The CDR3 is 12 amino acids. The CDR3 loop is CASSQDAYEQYF. In nucleotides, the CDR3 is TGTGCCAGCAGCCAAGACGCTTACGAGCAGTACTTC.

This clonotype was seen at least ten times. The rearrangement links TRBV4-1 to TRBJ2-7; D may be TRBD2 (6 bases). V gave up 0 bases and J gave up 7 bases, with 7 bases separating them. The CDR3 totals 12 residues. Germline lookup yields CDR1 MGHRA and CDR2 YSYEKL. The CDR3 DNA is TGCGCCAGCAGCCAAGAGGGGGGTGAGCAGTACTTC. Translating it yields CASSQEGGEQYF.